The sequence of this T cell receptor beta chain was determined in a study of T cells in Graves' hyperthyroidism and ophthalmopathy. To note about this clonotype: Its antigen is currently unknown.

Amplification targeted TCR beta CDR3 regions from RNA transcripts. In the first-round RT-PCR of the TCR CDR3, the HTBI primer set was used. TCRdb processed the multiplex PCR reads anew with MiXCR; each CDR3 protein has one entry. The sample has some 500,000 distinct CDR3 sequences, 13% to 15% seen once; the top ten hold 15% to 20%. With a duration under 2 months, the hyperthyroidism was newly diagnosed in patients aged 18 to 65. The CDR3 consists of 14 residues. In germline, CDR1 is SGHDT, CDR2 YYEEEE. Trimming took 3 bases from V and 4 from J, leaving 11 bases between them. General study results and limits: Model predictions of ophthalmopathy came a median around 7.1 months before onset. A model built on 13 V-J features separated ophthalmopathy from stable hyperthyroidism. Blood also carried most thyroid clonotypes expanded above 0.001.

The clonotype comes from a woman younger than 35 with Graves' hyperthyroidism. Sequenced input: blood. The chain joins TRBV5-6 to TRBJ1-3; D gene unclear. CDR3: CASSSPGRGNTIYF. CDR3 nucleotide sequence: TGTGCCAGCAGCTCCCCGGGGAGGGGAAACACCATATATTTT.